The clone carrying this TCR beta chain was recorded at least ten times. The antigen remains undetermined. Diagnostic assessment was based on clinical symptoms, serum thyroxine and TRAb, thyroid ultrasound and orbital computed tomography. The data originate from a study of T cells in Graves' hyperthyroidism and ophthalmopathy. General study findings and limits: A median about 6.2 months before onset, the model predicted ophthalmopathy. A model of 13 V-J features distinguished ophthalmopathy from stable hyperthyroidism. Within blood appeared most thyroid clonotypes that had expanded above 0.001.

This CDR3 is built from 11 residues. Germline V gene sequence: CDR1 SQVTM, CDR2 ANQGSEA. Trimming stripped 4 bases from V and 9 bases from J, with 13 bases between. Amplification of TCR beta CDR3 regions used RNA as the template. The HTBI set primed first-round TCR CDR3 RT-PCR. TCRdb analysed the multiplex PCR reads with MiXCR anew, one entry per CDR3 protein. The sample lists around 300,000 distinct CDR3 sequences, more than 10% seen once, with 6.5% to 10% in the top ten. What was sequenced was blood. The chain combines TRBV29-1 with TRBJ2-7; no clear D gene. The clonotype comes from a young woman with Graves' hyperthyroidism that later progressed to Graves' ophthalmopathy. This CDR3 reads CSVGAGFGQYF. The CDR3 nucleotides are TGCAGCGTTGGAGCTGGGTTCGGGCAGTACTTC.